This T cell receptor beta chain was captured in a study of tumor and adjacent non-tumor tissue in lung cancer. Three rounds of nested PCR, following a modified ARM-PCR protocol, produced the TCRbeta library. TCRdb reprocessed the multiplex PCR reads via MiXCR and lists one record per CDR3 protein. In the table there are about 200,000 distinct CDR3 sequences, 60% to 75% of which are singletons. Germline V gene sequence: CDR1 MDHEN, CDR2 SYDVKM. The CDR3 consists of 13 residues. Between the trimmed V and J ends, which lost 3 bases and 4 bases, there was a span of 9 bases. The template was RNA from unsorted bulk tissue.

Input material: lung tumor tissue. The chain is built from TRBV28 and TRBJ1-2; D is perhaps TRBD1 (5 bases). The clonotype originates from a man in his fifties or sixties with non-small cell lung cancer. The CDR3: CASSFRDGYGYTF. CDR3 nucleotides: TGTGCCAGCAGTTTCAGGGACGGCTATGGCTACACCTTC.